This record concerns one T cell receptor beta chain sequence. Antigen specificity is unknown. This specimen comes from a study of human thymus T cells. Study-level results: In thymic and blood repertoires alike, V and J usage looked biased.

The sample donors, healthy Finnish infants, were having corrective surgery for congenital heart defects. Half of the eight donors gave about 0.45-1 mL blood during surgery. Genomic DNA was extracted from every available blood leukocyte. The assay was immunoSEQ multiplex PCR, and TCRdb's table has in-frame clones only and misses some. The sample holds tens of thousands of clones, approximately 95% seen once. CDR3 size: 16 residues. Germline V gene sequence: CDR1 SGDLS, CDR2 YYNGEE. Trimming took 4 bases from V and 1 from J; bases not matched to a gene: 4. The source material was blood. V gene TRBV9 combines with J gene TRBJ2-3; TRBD2 agrees at 12 bases. The TCR comes from a boy under two years old with a congenital heart defect but otherwise immunologically healthy. CDR3 nucleotide sequence: TGTGCCAGCAGCCCCCGGACTAGCGGGGGCACAGATACGCAGTATTTT. Protein: CASSPRTSGGTDTQYF.